What follows is one T cell receptor beta chain and its context. Its antigen is unknown. The CDR3 contains 15 residues. CDR1 SEHNR and CDR2 FQNEAQ come from the germline V gene (reference sequence). V was cut by 1 base and J by 6 bases, with 16 bases left in between. Together with a sample-barcoded 5' primer, a J-beta primer mix was included in a second PCR lasting about 6 to 12 cycles. TCRdb used MiXCR to reprocess the 5' RACE reads, holding one entry per CDR3 protein. The sample consists of around 800,000 distinct CDR3 sequences, roughly 25% of them appearing once. The data originate from a study of blood T cells in healthy people across ages. Study-level results: The diversity estimates, figures obtained from one million T cells, were considered underestimates.

The same sample was also studied in work on T cells of mothers and their children. From that second work: Related mother-child pairs showed slightly higher but non-significant overlap than unrelated pairs.

Material: blood. This chain connects TRBV7-9 to TRBJ2-7, with D perhaps given as TRBD1 or TRBD2 (5 bases each). The clonotype originates from a boy aged 5-17 years in good health. CDR3 DNA: TGTGCCAGCAGCTTAGGATCGGGACCGAGTCGCGAGCAGTACTTC. Translating gives CASSLGSGPSREQYF. Variable domain in full (rest from reference TRBV7-9 and TRBJ2-7): DTGVSQNPRHKITKRGQNVTFRCDPISEHNRLYWYRQTLGQGPEFLTYFQNEAQLEKSRLLSDRFSAERPKGSFSTLEIQRTEQGDSAMYLCASSLGSGPSREQYFGPGTRLTVT.